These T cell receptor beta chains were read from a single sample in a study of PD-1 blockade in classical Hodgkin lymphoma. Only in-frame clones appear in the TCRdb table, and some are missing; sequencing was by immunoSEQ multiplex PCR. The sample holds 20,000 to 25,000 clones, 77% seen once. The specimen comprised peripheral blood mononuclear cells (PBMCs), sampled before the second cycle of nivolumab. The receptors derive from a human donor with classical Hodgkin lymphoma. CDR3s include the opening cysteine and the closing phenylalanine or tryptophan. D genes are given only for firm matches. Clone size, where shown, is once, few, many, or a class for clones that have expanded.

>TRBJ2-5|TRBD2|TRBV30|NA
CAWSVGLALQETQYF
TGTGCCTGGAGTGTGGGACTAGCGTTACAAGAGACCCAGTACTTC
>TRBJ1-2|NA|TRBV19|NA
CASSTAYRDRSYGYTF
TGTGCCAGTAGTACTGCCTACAGGGACCGCTCCTATGGCTACACCTTC
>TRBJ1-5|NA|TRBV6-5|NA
CASSYSALVHQPQHF
TGTGCCAGCAGTTACTCGGCCTTAGTGCATCAGCCCCAGCATTTT
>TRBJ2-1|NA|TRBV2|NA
CASSLQSSYNEQFF
TGTGCCAGCAGCTTACAGAGCTCCTACAATGAGCAGTTCTTC
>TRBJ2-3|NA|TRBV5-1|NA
CASSLVGDTQYF
TGCGCCAGCAGCTTGGTTGGGGATACGCAGTATTTT
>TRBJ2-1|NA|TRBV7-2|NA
CASSLAYNEQFF
TGTGCCAGCAGCTTAGCCTACAATGAGCAGTTCTTC
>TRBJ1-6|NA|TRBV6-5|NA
CASSRLFSPLHF
TGTGCCAGCAGCCGACTGTTTTCACCCCTCCACTTT
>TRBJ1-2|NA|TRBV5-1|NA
CASSWTENYGYTF
TGCGCCAGCAGCTGGACAGAGAACTATGGCTACACCTTC
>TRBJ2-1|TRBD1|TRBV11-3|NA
CASSPTGTGAWGEQFF
TGTGCCAGCAGCCCCACCGGGACAGGTGCTTGGGGTGAGCAGTTCTTC
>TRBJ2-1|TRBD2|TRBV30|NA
CAWSPPKVAGVQGNEQFF
TGTGCCTGGAGTCCCCCGAAGGTAGCGGGAGTTCAGGGGAATGAGCAGTTCTTC
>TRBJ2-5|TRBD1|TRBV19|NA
CASSIWTGNQETQYF
TGTGCCAGTAGTATCTGGACAGGGAACCAAGAGACCCAGTACTTC
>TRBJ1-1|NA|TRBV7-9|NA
CASTPVGTTEAFF
TGTGCCAGCACCCCGGTCGGGACCACTGAAGCTTTCTTT
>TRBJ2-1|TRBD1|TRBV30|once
CAYNKGQGLINEQFF
TGTGCCTACAACAAGGGACAGGGTCTCATCAATGAGCAGTTCTTC
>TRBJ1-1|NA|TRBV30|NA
CAWSVMDTEAFF
TGTGCCTGGAGTGTAATGGACACTGAAGCTTTCTTT
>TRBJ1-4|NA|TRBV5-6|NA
CASSLLDATNEKLFF
TGTGCCAGCAGCTTGTTGGATGCAACTAATGAAAAACTGTTTTTT
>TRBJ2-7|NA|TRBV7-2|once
CASSLPPPAREQYF
TGTGCCAGCAGCTTACCCCCCCCCGCGAGGGAGCAGTACTTC
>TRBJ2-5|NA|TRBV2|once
CASSPRGGQETQYF
TGTGCCAGCAGTCCGAGGGGGGGGCAAGAGACCCAGTACTTC
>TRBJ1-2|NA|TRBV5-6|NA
CASSLNRNVGYTF
TGTGCCAGCAGCTTGAACAGGAATGTTGGCTACACCTTC
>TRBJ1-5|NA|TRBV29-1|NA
CSVAKTGPGSPQHF
TGCAGCGTTGCCAAGACAGGCCCCGGATCGCCCCAGCATTTT
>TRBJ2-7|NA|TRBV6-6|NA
CASSYSRYEQYF
TGTGCCAGCAGTTACTCACGGTACGAGCAGTACTTC
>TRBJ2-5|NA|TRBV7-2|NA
CASSPRDIQETQYF
TGTGCCAGCAGCCCTCGGGACATCCAAGAGACCCAGTACTTC
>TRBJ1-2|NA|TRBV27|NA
CASSYAGGGYTF
TGTGCCAGCAGTTATGCGGGGGGTGGCTACACCTTC
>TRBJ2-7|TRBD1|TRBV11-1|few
CASSTEGQGAPYEQYF
TGTGCCAGCAGCACCGAGGGACAGGGGGCCCCCTACGAGCAGTACTTC
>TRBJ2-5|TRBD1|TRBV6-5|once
CASSYSKGALETQYF
TGTGCCAGCAGTTACTCGAAGGGGGCCCTAGAGACCCAGTACTTC
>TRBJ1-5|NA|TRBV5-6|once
CASSLLVGPQHF
TGTGCCAGCAGCTTGCTGGTGGGGCCCCAGCATTTT
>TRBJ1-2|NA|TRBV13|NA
CASSSRTRPDGYTF
TGTGCCAGCAGCTCCCGGACAAGGCCGGACGGCTACACCTTC
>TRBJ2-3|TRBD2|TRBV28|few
CASSRPGLAGVTPTDTQYF
TGTGCCAGCAGTCGCCCGGGACTAGCGGGTGTAACCCCCACAGATACGCAGTATTTT
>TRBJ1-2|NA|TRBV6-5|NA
CASSLSIGTVYGYTF
TGTGCCAGCAGTTTATCAATCGGGACGGTTTATGGCTACACCTTC
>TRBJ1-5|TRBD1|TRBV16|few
CASSPGQGGIQPQHF
TGTGCCAGCAGTCCTGGACAGGGCGGCATTCAGCCCCAGCATTTT
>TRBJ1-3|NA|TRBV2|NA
CASSEQGGAGNTIYF
TGTGCCAGCAGTGAGCAGGGAGGCGCTGGAAACACCATATATTTT
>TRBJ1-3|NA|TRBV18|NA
CASSKTRNTIYF
TGTGCCAGCTCAAAAACCCGAAACACCATATATTTT
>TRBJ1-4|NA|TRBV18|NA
CASSPNGNEKLFF
TGTGCCAGCTCACCAAACGGTAATGAAAAACTGTTTTTT
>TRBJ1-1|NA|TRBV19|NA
CASSMGRPYTEAFF
TGTGCCAGTAGTATGGGAAGACCTTACACTGAAGCTTTCTTT
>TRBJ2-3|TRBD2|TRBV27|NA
CASIPGGATDTQYF
TGTGCCAGCATACCCGGGGGGGCCACAGATACGCAGTATTTT
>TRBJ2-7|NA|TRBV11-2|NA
CASSPSGLPYEQYF
TGTGCCAGCAGCCCCTCGGGACTTCCCTACGAGCAGTACTTC
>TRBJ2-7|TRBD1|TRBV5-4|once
CASSSRDRASYEQYF
TGTGCCAGCAGCTCGCGGGACAGGGCCTCCTACGAGCAGTACTTC
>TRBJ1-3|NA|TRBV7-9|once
CALLSGNTIYF
TGTGCTCTGCTCTCTGGAAACACCATATATTTT
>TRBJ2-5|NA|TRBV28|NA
CASTSQETQYF
TGTGCCAGCACATCTCAAGAGACCCAGTACTTC
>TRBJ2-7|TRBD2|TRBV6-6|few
CASSSIPGLADDEQYF
TGTGCCAGCAGTTCGATTCCGGGACTAGCGGACGACGAGCAGTACTTC
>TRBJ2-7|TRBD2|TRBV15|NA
CATSRDWGRGLEQYF
TGTGCCACCAGCAGAGATTGGGGGAGGGGACTCGAGCAGTACTTC
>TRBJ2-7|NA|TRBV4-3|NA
CASSRGNSGAYEQYF
TGCGCCAGCAGCCGAGGCAATTCCGGGGCCTACGAGCAGTACTTC
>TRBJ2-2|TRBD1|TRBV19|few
CASSTDRGYTGELFF
TGTGCCAGTAGTACGGACAGGGGGTACACCGGGGAGCTGTTTTTT
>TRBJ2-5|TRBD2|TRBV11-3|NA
CASSPGGLAGMETQYF
TGTGCCAGCAGCCCTGGAGGACTAGCGGGGATGGAGACCCAGTACTTC
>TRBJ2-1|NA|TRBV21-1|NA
CASRRYIATPSDNEQFF
TGTGCCAGCAGGCGATACATAGCTACACCTTCCGACAATGAGCAGTTCTTC
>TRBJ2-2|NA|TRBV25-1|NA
CASSLSTAPGTGELFF
TGTGCCAGCAGTCTATCGACTGCACCGGGAACCGGGGAGCTGTTTTTT
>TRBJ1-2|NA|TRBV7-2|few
CASSLDSGYGYTF
TGTGCCAGCAGCTTAGACTCTGGGTATGGCTACACCTTC
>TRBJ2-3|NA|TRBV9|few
CASSVQGNADTQYF
TGTGCCAGCAGCGTCCAGGGCAACGCAGATACGCAGTATTTT
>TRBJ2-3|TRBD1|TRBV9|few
CASSALPGQGAGDTQYF
TGTGCCAGCAGCGCTTTACCGGGACAGGGGGCAGGAGATACGCAGTATTTT
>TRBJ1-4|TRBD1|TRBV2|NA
CANDVRDRDGNEKLFF
TGTGCCAATGACGTACGTGACAGGGACGGGAATGAAAAACTGTTTTTT
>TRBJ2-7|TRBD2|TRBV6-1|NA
CASSAQAGGYEQYF
TGTGCCAGCAGCGCCCAAGCGGGGGGCTACGAGCAGTACTTC
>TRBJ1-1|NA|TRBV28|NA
CASSLQNTEAFF
TGTGCCAGCAGTTTACAGAACACTGAAGCTTTCTTT
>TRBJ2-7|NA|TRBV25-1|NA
CATQSPGAGEQYF
TGTGCCACCCAAAGTCCGGGAGCCGGCGAGCAGTACTTC
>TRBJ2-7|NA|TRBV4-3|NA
CASSQDLSSYEQYF
TGCGCCAGCAGCCAAGATCTCAGCTCCTACGAGCAGTACTTC
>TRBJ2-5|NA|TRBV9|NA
CASSLQGGLVETQYF
TGTGCCAGCAGCCTACAGGGCGGGTTGGTGGAGACCCAGTACTTC
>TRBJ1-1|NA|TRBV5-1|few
CASSWGRSMNTEAFF
TGCGCCAGCAGCTGGGGCAGGAGTATGAACACTGAAGCTTTCTTT
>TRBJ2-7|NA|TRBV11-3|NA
CASSKDRSYEQYF
TGTGCCAGCAGCAAAGACAGGTCCTACGAGCAGTACTTC
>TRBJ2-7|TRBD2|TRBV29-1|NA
CSVFGLAGSIPHEQYF
TGCAGCGTCTTTGGACTAGCGGGATCAATCCCTCACGAGCAGTACTTC
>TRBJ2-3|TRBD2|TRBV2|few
CASSPGTSGRAKDTQYF
TGTGCCAGCAGTCCCGGGACTAGCGGGAGGGCCAAAGATACGCAGTATTTT
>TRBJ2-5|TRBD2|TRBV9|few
CASSWGLAQETQYF
TGTGCCAGCAGCTGGGGACTAGCGCAAGAGACCCAGTACTTC